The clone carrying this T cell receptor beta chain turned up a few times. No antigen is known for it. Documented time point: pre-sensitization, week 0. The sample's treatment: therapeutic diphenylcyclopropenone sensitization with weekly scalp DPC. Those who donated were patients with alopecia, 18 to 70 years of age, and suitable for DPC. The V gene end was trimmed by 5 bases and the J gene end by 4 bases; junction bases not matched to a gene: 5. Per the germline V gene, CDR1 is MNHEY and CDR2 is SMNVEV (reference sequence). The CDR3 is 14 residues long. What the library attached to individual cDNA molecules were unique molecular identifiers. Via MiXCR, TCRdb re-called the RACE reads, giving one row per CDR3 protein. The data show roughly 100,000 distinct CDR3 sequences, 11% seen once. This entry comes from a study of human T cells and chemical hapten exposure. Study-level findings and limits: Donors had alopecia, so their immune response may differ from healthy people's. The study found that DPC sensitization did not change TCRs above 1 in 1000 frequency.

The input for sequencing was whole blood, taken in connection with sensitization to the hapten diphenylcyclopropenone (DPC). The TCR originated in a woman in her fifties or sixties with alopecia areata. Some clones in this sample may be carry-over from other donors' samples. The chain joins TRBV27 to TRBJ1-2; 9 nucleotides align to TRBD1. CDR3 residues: CASSLGQGLYGYTF. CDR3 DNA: TGTGCCAGCAGTCTAGGACAGGGGCTCTATGGCTACACCTTC.